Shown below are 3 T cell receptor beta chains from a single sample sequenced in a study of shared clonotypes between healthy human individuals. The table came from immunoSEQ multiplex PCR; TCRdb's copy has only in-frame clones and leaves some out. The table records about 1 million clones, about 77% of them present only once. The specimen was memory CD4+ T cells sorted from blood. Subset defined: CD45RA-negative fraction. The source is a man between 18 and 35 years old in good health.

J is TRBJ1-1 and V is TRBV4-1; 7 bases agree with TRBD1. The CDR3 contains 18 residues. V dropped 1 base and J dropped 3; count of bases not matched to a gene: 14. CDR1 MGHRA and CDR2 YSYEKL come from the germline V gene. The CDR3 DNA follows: TGCGCCAGCAGCCAAGTAATAAGGACAGGTTTATTTGACACTGAAGCTTTCTTT. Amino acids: CASSQVIRTGLFDTEAFF.

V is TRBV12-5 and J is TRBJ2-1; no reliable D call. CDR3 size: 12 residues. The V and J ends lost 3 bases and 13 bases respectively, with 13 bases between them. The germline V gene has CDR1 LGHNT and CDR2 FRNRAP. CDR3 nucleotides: TGTGCTAGTGGTTTACTTGACGTTGGTCAGTTCTTC. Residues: CASGLLDVGQFF.

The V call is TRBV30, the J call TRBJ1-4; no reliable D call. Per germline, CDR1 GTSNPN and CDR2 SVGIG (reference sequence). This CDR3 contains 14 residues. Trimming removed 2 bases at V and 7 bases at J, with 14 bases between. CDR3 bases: TGTGCCTGGAGTCAAACGGATCTCAGTGAAAAACTGTTTTTT. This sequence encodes CAWSQTDLSEKLFF.